The present T cell receptor (beta chain) was sequenced within a study of molecular identifiers for immune sequencing clone quantification. The CDR3 runs to 17 residues. The V and J ends lost 6 bases and 2 bases respectively, with 23 bases between them. MiXCR was run by TCRdb on the PCR reads, yielding one entry per CDR3 protein. The repertoire includes some 580,000 distinct CDR3 sequences, 25% of them detected once, and approximately 0.75% sits in the top ten. V and J are TRBV12-3 or TRBV12-4 and TRBJ2-7; D ambiguous. The material sequenced was naive CD8+ T cells from blood, with Jurkat cell RNA spiked in. Noted subset: FACS-sorted CD8+CD4-CCR7+CD45RA+ naive T cells. This TCR was recovered from a human donor in good health. Some libraries in this study had Jurkat cell RNA spiked in. CDR3 DNA: TGTGCCAGCAGCCCTATACCGTGGCGACACCTCACCTACGAGCAGTACTTC. Protein sequence: CASSPIPWRHLTYEQYF.